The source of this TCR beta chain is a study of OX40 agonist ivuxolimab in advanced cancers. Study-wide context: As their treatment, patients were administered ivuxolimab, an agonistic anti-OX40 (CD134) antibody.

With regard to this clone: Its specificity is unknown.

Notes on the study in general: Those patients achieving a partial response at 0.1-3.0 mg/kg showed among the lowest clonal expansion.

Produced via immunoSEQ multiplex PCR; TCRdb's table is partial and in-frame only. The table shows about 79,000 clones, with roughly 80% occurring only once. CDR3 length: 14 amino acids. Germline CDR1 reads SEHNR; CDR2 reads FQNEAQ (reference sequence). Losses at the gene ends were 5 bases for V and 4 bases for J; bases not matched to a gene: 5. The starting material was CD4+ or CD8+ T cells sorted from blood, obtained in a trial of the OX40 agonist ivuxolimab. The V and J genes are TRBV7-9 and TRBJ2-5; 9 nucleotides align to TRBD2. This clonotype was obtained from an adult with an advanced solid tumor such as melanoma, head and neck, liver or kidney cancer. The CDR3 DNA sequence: TGTGCCAGCAGCCCCCGGACTAGCGTAGAGACCCAGTACTTC. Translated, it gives CASSPRTSVETQYF.